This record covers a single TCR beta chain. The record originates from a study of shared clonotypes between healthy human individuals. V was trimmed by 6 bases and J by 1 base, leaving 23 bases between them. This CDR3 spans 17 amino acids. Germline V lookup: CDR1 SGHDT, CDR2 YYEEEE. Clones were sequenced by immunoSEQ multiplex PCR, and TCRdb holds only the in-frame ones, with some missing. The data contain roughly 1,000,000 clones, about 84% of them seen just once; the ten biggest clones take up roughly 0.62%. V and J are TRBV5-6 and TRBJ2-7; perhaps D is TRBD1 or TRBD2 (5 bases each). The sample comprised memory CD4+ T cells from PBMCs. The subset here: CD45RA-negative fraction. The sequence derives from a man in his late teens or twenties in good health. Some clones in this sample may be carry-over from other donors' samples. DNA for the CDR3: TGTGCCAGCAACCTAAGGTCAACCGGGACCCTATCCTACGAGCAGTACTTC. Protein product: CASNLRSTGTLSYEQYF.